Listed here is a single T cell receptor beta chain. Produced via immunoSEQ multiplex PCR; TCRdb's table is partial and in-frame only. Of 200,000 to 250,000 clones listed, about 91% were seen once; the top ten hold more than 1.4%. These data come from a study of blood T cell repertoires in COVID-19. Study background: Acute and convalescent COVID-19 samples came from the United States, Italy and Spain. Sources were T cells, B-cell-depleted T cells, or PBMCs; the material itself was cDNA or gDNA.

V lost 3 bases and J 3 bases, leaving 12 bases between the germline ends. This CDR3 spans 15 amino acids. Germline V CDR1 and CDR2: LNHDA, SQIVND (reference sequence). Sequenced: peripheral blood. The source is a man in his late teens or twenties with active or convalescent COVID-19. The J gene is TRBJ1-5, the V gene TRBV19; possibly TRBD1 for D (6 bases). CDR3 in amino acids: CASSIMDSHNQPQHF. CDR3 coding DNA: TGTGCCAGTAGTATCATGGACAGCCACAATCAGCCCCAGCATTTT.